The T cell receptor beta chain under discussion was sequenced for a study of CD8 T cells in ankylosing spondylitis. Study-wide findings and caveats: A motif in TCR beta, a set of eight highly homologous variants, appeared characteristic of ankylosing spondylitis blood. Past studies reported some motif variants in reactive arthritis synovial fluid and blood. A CD8+ phenotype characterized the disease-linked clones, which were relatively rare in peripheral blood.

The authors made TCR beta libraries by quantitative 5'-RACE with molecular barcodes. TCRdb independently ran MiXCR on the 5' RACE reads; one entry per CDR3 protein. The table records fewer than 750,000 distinct CDR3 sequences, about 20% of them present only once. This clonotype has just a few counts. What it recognizes is unknown. Sequencing was carried out using blood, either unsorted or a sorted T cell fraction (not recorded which). The source is a male donor with ankylosing spondylitis.

In DNA, the CDR3 is TGTGCCACCAGCAGAGTCGGACAGGGGAATTCACCCCTCCACTTT. Protein: CATSRVGQGNSPLHF. The chain employs TRBV15 and TRBJ1-6; 9 nucleotides align to TRBD1. There are 15 residues in the CDR3. V shed 1 base and J 7 bases; nucleotides not matched to a gene: 2. CDR1 is LNHNV, CDR2 YYDKDF, per germline (reference sequence).